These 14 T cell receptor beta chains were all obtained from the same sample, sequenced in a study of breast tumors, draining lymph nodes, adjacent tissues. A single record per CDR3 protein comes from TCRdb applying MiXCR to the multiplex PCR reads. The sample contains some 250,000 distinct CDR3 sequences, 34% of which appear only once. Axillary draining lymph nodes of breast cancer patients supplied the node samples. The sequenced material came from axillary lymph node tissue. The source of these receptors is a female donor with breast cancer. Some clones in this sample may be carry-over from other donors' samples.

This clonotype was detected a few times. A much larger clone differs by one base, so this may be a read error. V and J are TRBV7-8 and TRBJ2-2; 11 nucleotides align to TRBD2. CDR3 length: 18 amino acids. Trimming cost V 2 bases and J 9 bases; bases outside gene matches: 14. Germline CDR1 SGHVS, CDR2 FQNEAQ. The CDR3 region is CASSLTPRLAGGYRELFF. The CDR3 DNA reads TGTGCCAGCAGCTTAACCCCGCGGCTAGCGGGAGGCTATCGGGAGCTGTTTTTT.

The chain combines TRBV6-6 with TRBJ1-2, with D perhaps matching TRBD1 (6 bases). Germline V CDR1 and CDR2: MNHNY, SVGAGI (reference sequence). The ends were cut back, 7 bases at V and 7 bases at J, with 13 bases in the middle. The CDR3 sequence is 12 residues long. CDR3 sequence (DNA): TGTGCCAGCACCCACCTGGACAGTGGCTACACCTTC. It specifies CASTHLDSGYTF.

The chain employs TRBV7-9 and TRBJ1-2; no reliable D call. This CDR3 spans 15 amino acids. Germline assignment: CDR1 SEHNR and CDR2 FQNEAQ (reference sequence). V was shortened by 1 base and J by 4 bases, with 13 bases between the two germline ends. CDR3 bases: TGTGCCAGCAGCTTAGGGACTAGCCTCTCCTATGGCTACACCTTC. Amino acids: CASSLGTSLSYGYTF. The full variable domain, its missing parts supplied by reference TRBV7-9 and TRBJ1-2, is DTGVSQNPRHKITKRGQNVTFRCDPISEHNRLYWYRQTLGQGPEFLTYFQNEAQLEKSRLLSDRFSAERPKGSFSTLEIQRTEQGDSAMYLCASSLGTSLSYGYTFGSGTRLTVV.

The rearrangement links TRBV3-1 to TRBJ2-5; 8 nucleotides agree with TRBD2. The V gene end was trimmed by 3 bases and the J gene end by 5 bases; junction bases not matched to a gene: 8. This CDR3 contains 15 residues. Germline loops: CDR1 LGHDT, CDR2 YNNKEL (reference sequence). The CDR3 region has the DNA TGTGCCAGCAGCCAGCTGCGGGGGGTGCGGGAGACCCAGTACTTC. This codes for CASSQLRGVRETQYF.

CDR3 sequence reads: CASSVGLPGGAQYF. Written as DNA, the CDR3 is TGTGCCAGCAGCGTAGGACTCCCCGGGGGGGCGCAGTATTTT. J is TRBJ2-3 and V is TRBV9; 8 bases align to TRBD2. Per germline, CDR1 SGDLS and CDR2 YYNGEE. The CDR3 is 14 amino acids. V lost 0 bases, J lost 10 bases, and 7 bases stayed unmatched.

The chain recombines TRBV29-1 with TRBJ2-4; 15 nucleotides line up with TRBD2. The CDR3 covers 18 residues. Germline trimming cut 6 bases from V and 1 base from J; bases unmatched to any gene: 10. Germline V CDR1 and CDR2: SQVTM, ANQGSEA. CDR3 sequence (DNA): TGCAGCGTGACCGGGACTAGCGGGGGGCGGGGGGCCAAAAACATTCAGTACTTC. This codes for CSVTGTSGGRGAKNIQYF.

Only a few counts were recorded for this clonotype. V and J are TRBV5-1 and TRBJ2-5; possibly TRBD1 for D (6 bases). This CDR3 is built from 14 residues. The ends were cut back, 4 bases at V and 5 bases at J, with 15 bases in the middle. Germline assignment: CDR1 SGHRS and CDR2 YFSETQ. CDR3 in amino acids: CASSETGSEETQYF. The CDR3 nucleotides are TGCGCCAGCAGCGAAACAGGGAGTGAGGAGACCCAGTACTTC.

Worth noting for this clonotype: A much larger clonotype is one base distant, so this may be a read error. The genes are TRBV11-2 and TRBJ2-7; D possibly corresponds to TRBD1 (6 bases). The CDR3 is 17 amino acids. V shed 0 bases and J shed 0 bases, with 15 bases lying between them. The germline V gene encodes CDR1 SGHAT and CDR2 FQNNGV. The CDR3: CASSLDTTARGSYEQYF. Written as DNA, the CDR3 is TGTGCCAGCAGCTTAGATACAACGGCCAGGGGCTCCTACGAGCAGTACTTC.

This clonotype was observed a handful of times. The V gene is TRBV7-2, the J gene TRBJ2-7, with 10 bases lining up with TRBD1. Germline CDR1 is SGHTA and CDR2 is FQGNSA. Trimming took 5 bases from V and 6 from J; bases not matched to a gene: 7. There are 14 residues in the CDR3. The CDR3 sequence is CASSPRDRGTEQYF. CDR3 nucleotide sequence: TGTGCCAGCAGCCCGCGGGACAGGGGTACCGAGCAGTACTTC.

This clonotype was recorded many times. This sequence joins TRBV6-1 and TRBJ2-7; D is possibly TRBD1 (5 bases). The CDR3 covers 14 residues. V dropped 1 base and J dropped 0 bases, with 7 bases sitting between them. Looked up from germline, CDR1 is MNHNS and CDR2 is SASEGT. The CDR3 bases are TGTGCCAGCAGTGAAGGGGGCAGCTCCTACGAGCAGTACTTC. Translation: CASSEGGSSYEQYF.

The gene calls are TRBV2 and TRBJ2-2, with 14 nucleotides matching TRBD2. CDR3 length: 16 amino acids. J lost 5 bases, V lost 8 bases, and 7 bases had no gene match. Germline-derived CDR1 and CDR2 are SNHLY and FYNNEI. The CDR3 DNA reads TGTGCCAGCCTGGGACTAGCGGGAGTGGCGACCGGGGAGCTGTTTTTT. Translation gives CASLGLAGVATGELFF.

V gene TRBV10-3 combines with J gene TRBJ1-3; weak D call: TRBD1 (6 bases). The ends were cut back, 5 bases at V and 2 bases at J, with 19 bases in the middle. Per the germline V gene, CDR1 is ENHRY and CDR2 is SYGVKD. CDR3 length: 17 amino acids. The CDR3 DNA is TGTGCCATCAGTAGACAGGTTAATCAGCCCCCTGGAAACACCATATATTTT. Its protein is CAISRQVNQPPGNTIYF.

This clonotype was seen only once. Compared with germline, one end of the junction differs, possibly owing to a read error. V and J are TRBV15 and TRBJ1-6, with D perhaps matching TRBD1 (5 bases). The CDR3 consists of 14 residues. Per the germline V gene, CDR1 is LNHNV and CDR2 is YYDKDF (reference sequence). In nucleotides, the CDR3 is TGTGCCACCAGCTCTAAGGAAAGGGGTAACACCCTATACTTT. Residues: CATSSKERGNTLYF.

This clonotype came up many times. For the CDR3, the DNA is TGTGCCAGCAGCTTAGATCCTGGGAATAATTCACCCCTCCACTTT. This gives the protein CASSLDPGNNSPLHF. This sequence joins TRBV11-3 and TRBJ1-6; the D is unclear. The germline gives CDR1 SGHNT, CDR2 YENEEA. V shed 0 bases and J shed 5 bases, with 8 bases lying between them. This CDR3 has 15 residues.